This T cell receptor (beta chain) was recovered during a study of blood T cell repertoires in COVID-19. At the level of the study: Donors in the United States, Italy and Spain gave samples during acute or convalescent COVID-19. Sources were T cells, B-cell-depleted T cells, or PBMCs; the material itself was cDNA or gDNA.

V lost 7 bases to trimming and J lost 4 bases; unmatched junction nucleotides: 9. The CDR3 has 15 residues. The germline V gene has CDR1 SGHRS and CDR2 YFSETQ. Authors' analysis steps: Reference gene primer amplification yielded estimated nucleated cell counts. Clones were read by immunoSEQ multiplex PCR, and TCRdb kept only the in-frame ones, dropping some. V, J and clone size reflect that table, while D and trimming were determined from the DNA. In the table there are approximately 220,000 clones, under 90% of which are singletons. This clone has just a few counts. Material for sequencing was peripheral blood. This TCR was recovered from a woman aged 55-75 years who had recovered from COVID-19. The rearrangement links TRBV5-1 to TRBJ2-1, with TRBD2 matching over 9 bases. In DNA, the CDR3 is TGCGCCAGCGCGGGGATAGCGGGGGCTTACAATGAGCAGTTCTTC. Amino acids: CASAGIAGAYNEQFF.